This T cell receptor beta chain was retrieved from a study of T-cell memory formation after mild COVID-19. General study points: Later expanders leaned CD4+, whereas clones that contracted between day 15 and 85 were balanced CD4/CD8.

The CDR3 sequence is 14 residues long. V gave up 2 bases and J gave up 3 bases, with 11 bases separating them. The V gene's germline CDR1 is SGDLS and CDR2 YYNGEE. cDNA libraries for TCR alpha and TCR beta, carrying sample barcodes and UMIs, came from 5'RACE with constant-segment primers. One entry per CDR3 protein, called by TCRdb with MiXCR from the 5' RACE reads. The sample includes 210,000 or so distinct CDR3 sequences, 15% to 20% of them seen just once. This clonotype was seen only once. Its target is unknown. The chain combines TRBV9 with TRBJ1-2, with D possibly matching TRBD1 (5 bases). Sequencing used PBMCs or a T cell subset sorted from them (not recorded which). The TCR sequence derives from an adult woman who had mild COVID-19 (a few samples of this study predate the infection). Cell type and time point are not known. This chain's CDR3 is CASSVLGTDYGYTF. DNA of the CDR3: TGTGCCAGCAGCGTGCTAGGGACGGACTATGGCTACACCTTC.